A selection of T cell receptor beta chains follows, all from one sample in a study of blood T cell repertoires in COVID-19. Repertoires were generated with immunoSEQ multiplex PCR, while TCRdb's copy carries only in-frame clones and drops some. The table shows approximately 240,000 clones, with approximately 82% occurring only once. Sequenced input: peripheral blood. The receptor set was obtained from a woman between 35 and 50 years old who had recovered from COVID-19. Both conserved end residues are part of each CDR3. The D gene is left open where the match is weak. Clone size appears in some rows only: once, few, many, or a class for an expanded clone.

V,D,J,length,size,DNA,CDR3
TRBV12-3/TRBV12-4,-,TRBJ2-2,13,-,TGTGCCAGCAGTTATTCGAGTCCCGGGGAGCTGTTTTTT,CASSYSSPGELFF
TRBV2,-,TRBJ1-6,14,-,TGTGCCAGCACTTTCCTGGCAGGGGATTCACCCCTCCACTTT,CASTFLAGDSPLHF
TRBV2,-,TRBJ1-5,13,-,TGTGCCAGCAGTGAAGAGAGGGATCAGCCCCAGCATTTT,CASSEERDQPQHF
TRBV12-3/TRBV12-4,-,TRBJ1-2,12,-,TGTGCCAGCAGTTTTGGTGTTAGAGGCTACACCTTC,CASSFGVRGYTF
TRBV11-2,TRBD1,TRBJ1-3,16,-,TGTGCCAGCAGCTTTGGACAGGGGGCCTCTGGAAACACCATATATTTT,CASSFGQGASGNTIYF
TRBV11-2,-,TRBJ1-2,16,-,TGTGCCAGCAGCCCCTGGGGGGGGCCTACGAACTATGGCTACACCTTC,CASSPWGGPTNYGYTF
TRBV11-2,-,TRBJ1-1,12,-,TGTGCCAGCAGCTTAGCATACACTGAAGCTTTCTTT,CASSLAYTEAFF
TRBV5-1,-,TRBJ1-1,15,-,TGCGCCAGCAGCTTGGCAGGGGAGAATGTAAACGAAGCTTTCTTT,CASSLAGENVNEAFF
TRBV7-2,-,TRBJ2-7,16,-,TGTGCCAGCAGCACCAACGACAGGCGCATCTCCTACGAGCAGTACTTC,CASSTNDRRISYEQYF
TRBV11-2,-,TRBJ2-3,15,once,TGTGCCAGCAGCTTATCTCTGGAGGGGTTAGATACGCAGTATTTT,CASSLSLEGLDTQYF
TRBV3-1/TRBV3-2,TRBD2,TRBJ2-7,17,-,TGTGCCAGCAGCCAAGAGCCCGGCGGGGGGATTACCTACGAGCAGTACTTC,CASSQEPGGGITYEQYF
TRBV29-1,-,TRBJ2-7,14,-,TGCAGCGTTACCGAGAGGGGGAGCTCCTACGAGCAGTACTTC,CSVTERGSSYEQYF
TRBV6-6,-,TRBJ1-1,12,-,TGTGCCAGCAGTTACTCTCGGGCTGAAGCTTTCTTT,CASSYSRAEAFF
TRBV13,TRBD1,TRBJ2-7,14,-,TGTGCCAGCACCAGGACAGGGGGTGGCTCGAAGCAGTACTTC,CASTRTGGGSKQYF
TRBV7-2,TRBD2,TRBJ2-7,15,-,TGTGCCAGCAGCGTACTAGCGGGGATCTCCTACGAGCAGTACTTC,CASSVLAGISYEQYF
TRBV5-1,TRBD2,TRBJ2-7,17,-,TGCGCCAGCAGCGGAATTTCAGAGCCGGGACTAGGAGGGGAGCAGTACTTC,CASSGISEPGLGGEQYF
TRBV10-2,-,TRBJ1-6,17,-,TGCGCCAGCAGTGAGTCGGGGGGGCAGCTACATAATTCACCCCTCCACTTT,CASSESGGQLHNSPLHF
TRBV28,-,TRBJ2-2,17,-,TGTGCCAGCACGCTTCGTAGGACTTTCATGGAATCCGGGGAGCTGTTTTTT,CASTLRRTFMESGELFF
TRBV18,TRBD1,TRBJ1-1,13,few,TGTGCCAGCTCACCACCGCCCAGGGGGTTGGCTTTCTTT,CASSPPPRGLAFF
TRBV19,TRBD2,TRBJ2-3,16,-,TGTGCCAGTAGTATCCCGGGACTAGCGGGCGTTGATACGCAGTATTTT,CASSIPGLAGVDTQYF
TRBV7-2,-,TRBJ1-2,15,many,TGTGCCAGCAGCCCCCGCGTGGGGCCAGGCCTAGGCTACACCTTC,CASSPRVGPGLGYTF
TRBV6-2/TRBV6-3,TRBD1,TRBJ2-1,14,-,TGTGCCAGCAGTTACCCGACAGGGGGTATAGAGCAGTTCTTC,CASSYPTGGIEQFF
TRBV3-1/TRBV3-2,-,TRBJ2-7,12,-,TGTGCCAGCAGCCCCCGGTTCGACGAGCAGTACTTC,CASSPRFDEQYF
TRBV18,TRBD1,TRBJ2-3,15,-,TGTGCCAGCTCACCAGGGACAGGGAACGCAGATACGCAGTATTTT,CASSPGTGNADTQYF
TRBV2,-,TRBJ2-3,14,-,TGTGCCAGCAGCGCTTCTCTAGCTACAGATACGCAGTATTTT,CASSASLATDTQYF
TRBV5-4,-,TRBJ2-7,11,-,TGTGCCAGCAGCTTGGTAGACGAGCAGTACTTC,CASSLVDEQYF
TRBV19,TRBD1,TRBJ1-5,14,-,TGTGCCAGCTACCGGACAGGGACCCATCAGCCCCAGCATTTT,CASYRTGTHQPQHF
TRBV29-1,TRBD2,TRBJ2-1,17,few,TGCAGCGGTCAAGTTTCTAGCGGGGTAGGCTCCTACAATGAGCAGTTCTTC,CSGQVSSGVGSYNEQFF